This is a list of T cell receptor beta chains from one sample in a study of tissue T cells after allogeneic stem cell transplantation. Only in-frame clones appear in the TCRdb table, and some are missing; sequencing was by immunoSEQ multiplex PCR. The table lists some 25,000 clones, about 73% of them singletons, with 7.5% to 9% in the top ten. The material was tissue from the ileum, obtained at autopsy. These receptors were collected from a female donor older than 55 with lung cancer. Both conserved end residues are part of each CDR3. D genes are given only for firm matches. A clone size is listed for some rows: how often the clone was seen (once, few, many), or a class if it is expanded.

D gene,J gene,clone size,V gene,CDR3 protein,CDR3 DNA
TRBD1,TRBJ1-5,once,TRBV19,CASSTSQGGSQHF,TGTGCCAGTAGTACCAGTCAGGGGGGGTCCCAGCATTTT
TRBD2,TRBJ2-5,once,TRBV3-1/TRBV3-2,CASSQGWGGGSQETQYF,TGTGCCAGCAGCCAAGGGTGGGGGGGAGGATCCCAAGAGACCCAGTACTTC
.,TRBJ2-6,.,TRBV11-2,CASSSQGAGANVLTF,TGTGCCAGCAGCTCTCAGGGCGCTGGGGCCAACGTCCTGACTTTC
TRBD1,TRBJ2-7,.,TRBV5-1,CASSPGGTGTLEQYF,TGCGCCAGCAGTCCCGGCGGGACAGGGACCCTCGAGCAGTACTTC
.,TRBJ2-7,.,TRBV28,CASSSGTISSYEQYF,TGTGCCAGCTCATCCGGGACGATCAGCTCCTACGAGCAGTACTTC
TRBD1,TRBJ2-2,.,TRBV7-2,CASLKGAGTGELFF,TGTGCCAGCTTAAAGGGGGCGGGTACCGGGGAGCTGTTTTTT
.,TRBJ2-3,.,TRBV7-9,CASSGSAGTTQYF,TGTGCCAGCAGTGGGAGTGCCGGGACTACGCAGTATTTT
.,TRBJ2-7,.,TRBV5-5,CASSLTGTTYEQYF,TGTGCCAGCAGCTTGACCGGGACAACTTACGAGCAGTACTTC
TRBD1,TRBJ1-2,.,TRBV5-1,CASSGPGQGAYGYTF,TGCGCCAGCAGCGGACCGGGACAGGGGGCTTATGGCTACACCTTC
TRBD1,TRBJ1-5,.,TRBV2,CASNIQGGQPQHF,TGTGCCAGCAATATACAGGGGGGTCAGCCCCAGCATTTT
TRBD1,TRBJ1-2,.,TRBV5-4,CASSGTGGYTF,TGTGCCAGCAGCGGGACAGGAGGCTACACCTTC
.,TRBJ1-2,.,TRBV27,CASRDRNLKGYTF,TGTGCCAGCAGAGATAGGAATCTAAAGGGCTACACCTTC
.,TRBJ1-2,.,TRBV2,CARGGGNYGYTF,TGTGCCAGGGGCGGGGGGAACTATGGCTACACCTTC
TRBD2,TRBJ2-1,.,TRBV6-2/TRBV6-3,CASSASRGGANNEQFF,TGTGCCAGCAGCGCCTCCCGCGGGGGGGCTAACAATGAGCAGTTCTTC